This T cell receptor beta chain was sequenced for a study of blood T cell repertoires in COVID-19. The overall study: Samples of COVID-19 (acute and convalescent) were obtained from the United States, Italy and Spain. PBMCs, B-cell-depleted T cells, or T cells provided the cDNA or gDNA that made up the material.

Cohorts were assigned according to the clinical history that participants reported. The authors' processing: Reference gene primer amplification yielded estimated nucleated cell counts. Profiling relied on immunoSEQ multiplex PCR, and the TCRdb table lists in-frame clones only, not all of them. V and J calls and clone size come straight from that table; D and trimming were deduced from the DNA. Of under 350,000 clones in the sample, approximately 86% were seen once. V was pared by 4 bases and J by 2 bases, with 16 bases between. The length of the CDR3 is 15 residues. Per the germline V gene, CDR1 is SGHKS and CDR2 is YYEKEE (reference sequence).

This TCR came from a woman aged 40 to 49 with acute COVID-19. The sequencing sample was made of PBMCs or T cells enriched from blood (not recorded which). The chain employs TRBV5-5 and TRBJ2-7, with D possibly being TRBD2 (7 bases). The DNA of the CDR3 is TGTGCCAGCAGCCCCATGGGGGGGCATACCTACGAGCAGTACTTC. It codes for CASSPMGGHTYEQYF.